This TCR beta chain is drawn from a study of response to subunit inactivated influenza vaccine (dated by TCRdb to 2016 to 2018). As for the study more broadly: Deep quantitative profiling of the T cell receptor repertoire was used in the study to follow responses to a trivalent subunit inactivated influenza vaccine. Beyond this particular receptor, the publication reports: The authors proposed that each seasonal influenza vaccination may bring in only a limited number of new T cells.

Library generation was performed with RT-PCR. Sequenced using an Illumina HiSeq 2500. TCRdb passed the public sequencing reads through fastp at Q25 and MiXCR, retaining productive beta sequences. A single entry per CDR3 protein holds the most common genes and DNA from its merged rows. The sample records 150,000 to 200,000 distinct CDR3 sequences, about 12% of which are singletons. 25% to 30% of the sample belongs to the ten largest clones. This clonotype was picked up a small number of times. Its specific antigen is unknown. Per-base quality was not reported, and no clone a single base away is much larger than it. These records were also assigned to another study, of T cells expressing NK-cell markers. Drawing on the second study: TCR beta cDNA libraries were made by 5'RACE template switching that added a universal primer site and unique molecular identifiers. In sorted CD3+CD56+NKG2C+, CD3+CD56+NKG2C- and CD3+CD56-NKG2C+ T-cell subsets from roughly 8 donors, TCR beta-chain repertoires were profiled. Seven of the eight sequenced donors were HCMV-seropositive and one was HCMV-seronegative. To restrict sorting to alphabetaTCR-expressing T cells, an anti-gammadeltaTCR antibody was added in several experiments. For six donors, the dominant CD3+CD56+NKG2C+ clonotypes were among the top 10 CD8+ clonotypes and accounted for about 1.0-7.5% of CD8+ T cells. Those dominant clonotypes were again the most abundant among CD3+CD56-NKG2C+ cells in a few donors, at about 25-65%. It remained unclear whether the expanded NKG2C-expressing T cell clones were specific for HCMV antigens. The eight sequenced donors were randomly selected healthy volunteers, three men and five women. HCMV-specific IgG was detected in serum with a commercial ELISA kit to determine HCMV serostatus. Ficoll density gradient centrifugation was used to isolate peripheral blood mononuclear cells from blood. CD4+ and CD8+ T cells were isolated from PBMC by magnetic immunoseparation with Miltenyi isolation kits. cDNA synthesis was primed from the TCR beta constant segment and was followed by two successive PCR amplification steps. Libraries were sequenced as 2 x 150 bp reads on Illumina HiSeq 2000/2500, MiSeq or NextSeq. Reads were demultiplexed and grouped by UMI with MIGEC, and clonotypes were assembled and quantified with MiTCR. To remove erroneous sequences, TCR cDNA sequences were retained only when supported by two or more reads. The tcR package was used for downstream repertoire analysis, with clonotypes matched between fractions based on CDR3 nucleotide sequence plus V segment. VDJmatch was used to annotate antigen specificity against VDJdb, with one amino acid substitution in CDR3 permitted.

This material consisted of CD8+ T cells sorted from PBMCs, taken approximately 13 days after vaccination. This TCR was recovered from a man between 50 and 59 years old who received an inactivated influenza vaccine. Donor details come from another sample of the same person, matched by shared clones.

The DNA is as follows: TGCGCCAGTCTGCCTAGCGGGGGGGACTACGAGCAGTACTTC. Its protein product is CASLPSGGDYEQYF. This chain joins TRBV10-2 to TRBJ2-7, with 12 junctional bases fitting TRBD2. CDR1 and CDR2, per the germline V gene, are WSHSY and SAAADI. The CDR3 holds 14 amino acids from the cysteine to the phenylalanine. Only the CDR3 DNA stays, 42 bases, in frame from base 1. Trimmed from V: 9 bases; trimmed from J: 3 bases; junction bases lacking a gene match: 6.